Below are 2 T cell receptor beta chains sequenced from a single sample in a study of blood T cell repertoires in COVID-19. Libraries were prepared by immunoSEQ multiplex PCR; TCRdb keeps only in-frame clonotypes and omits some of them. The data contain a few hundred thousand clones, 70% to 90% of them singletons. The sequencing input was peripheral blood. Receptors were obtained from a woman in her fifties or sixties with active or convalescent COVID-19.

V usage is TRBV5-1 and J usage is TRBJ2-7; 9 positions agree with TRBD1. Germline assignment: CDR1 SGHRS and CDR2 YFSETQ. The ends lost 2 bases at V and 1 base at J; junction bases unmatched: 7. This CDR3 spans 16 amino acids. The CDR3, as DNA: TGCGCCAGCAGCTTTGGACCGGGACAGGGATCCTACGAGCAGTACTTC. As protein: CASSFGPGQGSYEQYF.

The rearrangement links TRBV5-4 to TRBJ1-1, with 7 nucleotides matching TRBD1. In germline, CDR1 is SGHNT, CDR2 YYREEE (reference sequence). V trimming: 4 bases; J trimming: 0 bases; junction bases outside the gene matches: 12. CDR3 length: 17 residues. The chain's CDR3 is CASSNLQGRGVNTEAFF. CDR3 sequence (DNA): TGTGCCAGCAGCAATCTACAGGGGAGAGGGGTGAACACTGAAGCTTTCTTT.